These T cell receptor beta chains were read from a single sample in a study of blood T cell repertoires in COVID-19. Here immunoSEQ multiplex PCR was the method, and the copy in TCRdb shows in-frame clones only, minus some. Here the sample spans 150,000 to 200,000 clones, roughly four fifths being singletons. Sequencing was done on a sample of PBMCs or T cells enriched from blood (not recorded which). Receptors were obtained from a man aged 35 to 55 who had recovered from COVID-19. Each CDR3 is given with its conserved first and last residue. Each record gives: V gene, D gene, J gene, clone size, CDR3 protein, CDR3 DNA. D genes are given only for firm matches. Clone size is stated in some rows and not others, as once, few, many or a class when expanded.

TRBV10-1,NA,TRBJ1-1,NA,CASLEGREGAFF,TGCGCCAGCCTCGAGGGCCGAGAGGGAGCTTTCTTT
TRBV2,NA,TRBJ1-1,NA,CASLLESGGNTEAFF,TGTGCCAGCCTCCTGGAGAGTGGAGGGAACACTGAAGCTTTCTTT
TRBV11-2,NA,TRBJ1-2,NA,CASSLGEGRGYFGYTF,TGTGCCAGCAGCTTAGGGGAGGGCAGGGGATATTTTGGCTACACCTTC
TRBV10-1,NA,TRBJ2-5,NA,CASSQTGITPRGGGTQETQYF,TGCGCCAGCAGTCAGACTGGAATAACACCAAGAGGAGGTGGTACCCAAGAGACCCAGTACTTC
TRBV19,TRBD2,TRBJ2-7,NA,CASSIDQVGLAGSEQYF,TGTGCCAGTAGTATAGATCAAGTAGGACTAGCGGGATCCGAGCAGTACTTC
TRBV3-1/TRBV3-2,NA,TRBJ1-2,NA,CASSQDWTAVYGYTF,TGTGCCAGCAGCCAAGATTGGACAGCTGTTTACGGCTACACCTTC
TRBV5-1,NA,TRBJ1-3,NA,CASSLEGGNTIYF,TGCGCCAGCAGCTTGGAGGGGGGAAACACCATATATTTT
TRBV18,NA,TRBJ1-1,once,CASSPTAGQTEAFF,TGTGCCAGCTCACCAACCGCGGGGCAGACTGAAGCTTTCTTT
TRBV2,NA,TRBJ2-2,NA,CASIGGRTGELFF,TGTGCCAGCATCGGGGGGCGCACCGGGGAGCTGTTTTTT
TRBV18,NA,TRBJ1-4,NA,CASSRDTGFLFF,TGTGCCAGCTCACGGGACACTGGTTTTTTGTTTTTT
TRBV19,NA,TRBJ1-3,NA,CASSQGLSGNTIYF,TGTGCCAGTAGTCAGGGTCTCTCTGGAAACACCATATATTTT
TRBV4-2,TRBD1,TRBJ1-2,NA,CASSTLWDRGQYGYTF,TGTGCCAGCAGCACCCTATGGGACAGGGGGCAATATGGCTACACCTTC
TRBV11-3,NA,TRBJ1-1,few,CASSLSAAGEAFF,TGTGCCAGCAGCTTATCAGCGGCAGGTGAAGCTTTCTTT
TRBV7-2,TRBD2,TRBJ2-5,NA,CASSSPIGTRIGTQYF,TGTGCCAGCAGCTCCCCCATTGGGACTAGAATTGGGACCCAGTACTTC
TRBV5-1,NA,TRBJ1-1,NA,CASSLIGNTEAFF,TGCGCCAGCAGCTTGATCGGGAACACTGAAGCTTTCTTT
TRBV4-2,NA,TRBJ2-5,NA,CASSRGNRAEKETQYF,TGTGCCAGCAGCCGGGGCAACCGTGCAGAAAAAGAGACCCAGTACTTC
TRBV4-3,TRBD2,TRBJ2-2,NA,CASSQFEAGLVNTGELFF,TGCGCCAGCAGTCAGTTTGAGGCGGGACTAGTGAACACCGGGGAGCTGTTTTTT
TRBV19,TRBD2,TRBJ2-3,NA,CASSRTSGSSVTDTQYF,TGTGCCAGTAGTAGGACTAGCGGGAGCTCGGTCACAGATACGCAGTATTTT
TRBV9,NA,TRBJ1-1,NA,CASSVVGGRVNTEAFF,TGTGCCAGCAGCGTAGTGGGGGGACGGGTGAACACTGAAGCTTTCTTT
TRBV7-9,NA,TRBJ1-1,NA,CASSFSRVQNTEAFF,TGTGCCAGCAGCTTTAGTCGGGTCCAGAACACTGAAGCTTTCTTT
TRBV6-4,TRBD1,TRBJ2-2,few,CASSDSGQGGDTGELFF,TGTGCCAGCAGTGACTCAGGACAGGGCGGAGACACCGGGGAGCTGTTTTTT
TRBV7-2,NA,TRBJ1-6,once,CASSLYGDYNSPLHF,TGTGCCAGCAGCTTATACGGGGACTATAATTCACCCCTCCACTTT
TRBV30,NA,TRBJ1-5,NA,CAWSDRENQPQHF,TGTGCCTGGAGTGACAGGGAGAATCAGCCCCAGCATTTT
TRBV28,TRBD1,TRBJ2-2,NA,CASSFNRGNTGELFF,TGTGCCAGCAGTTTCAACAGGGGTAACACCGGGGAGCTGTTTTTT
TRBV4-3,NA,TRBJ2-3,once,CASSLRQATDTQYF,TGCGCCAGCAGTCTTAGACAGGCCACAGATACGCAGTATTTT
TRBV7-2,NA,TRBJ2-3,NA,CASSLRSSGADTQYF,TGTGCCAGCAGCTTACGGTCCTCGGGAGCAGATACGCAGTATTTT
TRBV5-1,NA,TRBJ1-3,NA,CASNRGAGALDTIYF,TGCGCCAGCAACCGGGGGGCAGGGGCGCTGGACACCATATATTTT
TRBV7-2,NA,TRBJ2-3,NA,CASSPGFAGLDTDTQYF,TGTGCCAGCAGCCCAGGATTTGCGGGCCTCGACACAGATACGCAGTATTTT
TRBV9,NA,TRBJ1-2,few,CASRANSLHYGYTF,TGTGCCAGCAGGGCCAATTCGCTTCACTATGGCTACACCTTC
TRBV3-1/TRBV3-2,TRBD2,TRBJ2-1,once,CASSHLHSRLAGNEQFF,TGTGCCAGCAGCCATTTACATTCCCGACTAGCGGGCAATGAGCAGTTCTTC
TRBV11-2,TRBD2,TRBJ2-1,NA,CASSQTSGNYNEQFF,TGTGCCAGCAGCCAGACTAGCGGGAACTACAATGAGCAGTTCTTC
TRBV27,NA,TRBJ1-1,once,CASQVNTEAFF,TGTGCCAGCCAGGTGAACACTGAAGCTTTCTTT
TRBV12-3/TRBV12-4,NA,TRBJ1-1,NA,CASSSGLGTEAFF,TGTGCCAGCAGTTCAGGTCTGGGCACTGAAGCTTTCTTT
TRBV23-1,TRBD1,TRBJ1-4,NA,CASIPDRGEGEKLFF,TGCGCCAGCATCCCGGACAGGGGGGAAGGTGAAAAACTGTTTTTT
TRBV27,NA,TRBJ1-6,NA,CASSFGGGPSLNSPLHF,TGTGCCAGCAGTTTCGGGGGGGGCCCCTCACTTAATTCACCCCTCCACTTT
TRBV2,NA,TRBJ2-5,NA,CAIDSTWETQYF,TGTGCCATAGACAGTACCTGGGAGACCCAGTACTTC
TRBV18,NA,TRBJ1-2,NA,CASSPREVDGYTF,TGTGCCAGCTCACCCCGGGAAGTTGATGGCTACACCTTC
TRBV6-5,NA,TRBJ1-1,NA,CASSYDGPGAEAFF,TGTGCCAGCAGTTATGACGGGCCCGGGGCTGAAGCTTTCTTT
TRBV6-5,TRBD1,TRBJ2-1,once,CASSPGQVANEQFF,TGTGCCAGCAGCCCAGGACAGGTCGCCAATGAGCAGTTCTTC
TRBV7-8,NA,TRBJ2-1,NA,CASSPKYRELYEQFF,TGTGCCAGCAGCCCGAAATACCGGGAATTGTACGAGCAGTTCTTC
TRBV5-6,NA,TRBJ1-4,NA,CASSLKRVTVGEKLFF,TGTGCCAGCAGCTTGAAGAGGGTAACAGTAGGTGAAAAACTGTTTTTT
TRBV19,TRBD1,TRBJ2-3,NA,CASSRGTGFTSTDTQYF,TGTGCCAGTAGTCGAGGGACAGGGTTCACCTCGACAGATACGCAGTATTTT
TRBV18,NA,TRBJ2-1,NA,CASSPPARRGNEQFF,TGTGCCAGCTCACCACCTGCCAGAAGGGGGAATGAGCAGTTCTTC
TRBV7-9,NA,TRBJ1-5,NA,CASSSGLRDQPQHF,TGTGCCAGCAGCTCGGGCCTGAGGGATCAGCCCCAGCATTTT
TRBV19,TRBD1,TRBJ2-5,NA,CATRDRNTQETQYF,TGTGCCACCCGGGACAGAAACACTCAAGAGACCCAGTACTTC
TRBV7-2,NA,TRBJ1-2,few,CASSLGLGGGGYTF,TGTGCCAGCAGCTTAGGTTTAGGCGGCGGTGGCTACACCTTC
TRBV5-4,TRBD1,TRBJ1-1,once,CASSSMTGGNTEAFF,TGTGCCAGCAGCTCCATGACAGGGGGCAATACTGAAGCTTTCTTT
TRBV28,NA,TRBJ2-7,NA,CASREGHFSYEQYF,TGTGCCAGCAGAGAGGGCCACTTCTCCTACGAGCAGTACTTC
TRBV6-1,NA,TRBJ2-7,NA,CASSEWGGQVVRGIFYEQYF,TGTGCCAGCAGTGAATGGGGGGGGCAGGTTGTCAGGGGAATTTTCTACGAGCAGTACTTC
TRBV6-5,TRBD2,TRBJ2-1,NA,CASRLAGAGEQFF,TGTGCCAGCAGACTAGCGGGGGCGGGTGAGCAGTTCTTC
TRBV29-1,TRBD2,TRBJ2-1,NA,CSVGPSGTYEQFF,TGCAGCGTTGGCCCTAGCGGGACCTATGAGCAGTTCTTC
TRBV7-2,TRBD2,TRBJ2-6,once,CASSLGLAGDNSGANVLTF,TGTGCCAGCAGCTTAGGACTAGCGGGAGATAACTCTGGGGCCAACGTCCTGACTTTC
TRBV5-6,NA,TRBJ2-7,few,CASSFPQGRIYF,TGTGCCAGCAGCTTCCCACAGGGCCGGATTTACTTC
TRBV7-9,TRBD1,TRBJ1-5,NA,CASSLLTGGHQPQHF,TGTGCCAGCAGCTTACTGACAGGGGGACATCAGCCCCAGCATTTT
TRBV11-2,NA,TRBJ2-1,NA,CASSLDRGYYNEQFF,TGTGCCAGCAGCTTAGATCGGGGGTATTACAATGAGCAGTTCTTC
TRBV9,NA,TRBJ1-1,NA,CASSALSGGNGPRMNTEAFF,TGTGCCAGCAGCGCCCTATCGGGGGGAAACGGTCCTCGAATGAACACTGAAGCTTTCTTT
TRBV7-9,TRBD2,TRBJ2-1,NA,CASSRSGLAGWSSYNEQFF,TGTGCCAGCAGCCGTTCGGGACTAGCGGGTTGGAGCTCCTACAATGAGCAGTTCTTC
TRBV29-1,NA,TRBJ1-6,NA,CSVSAGKDSPLHF,TGCAGCGTTTCGGCAGGGAAGGATTCACCCCTCCACTTT
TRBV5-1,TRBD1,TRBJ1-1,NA,CASSLTGTVLITEAFF,TGCGCCAGCAGCTTGACCGGGACAGTTCTGATCACTGAAGCTTTCTTT